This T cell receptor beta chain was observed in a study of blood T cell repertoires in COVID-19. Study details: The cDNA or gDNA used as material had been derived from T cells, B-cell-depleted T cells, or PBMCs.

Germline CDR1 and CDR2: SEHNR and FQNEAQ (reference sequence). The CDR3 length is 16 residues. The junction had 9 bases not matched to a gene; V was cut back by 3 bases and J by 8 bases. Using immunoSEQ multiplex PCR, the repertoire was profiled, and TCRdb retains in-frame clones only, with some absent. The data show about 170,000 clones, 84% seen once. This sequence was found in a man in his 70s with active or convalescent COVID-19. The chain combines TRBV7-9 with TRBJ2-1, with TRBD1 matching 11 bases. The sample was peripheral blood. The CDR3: CASSLWTGGKGDEQFF. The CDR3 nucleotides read TGTGCCAGCAGCTTGTGGACAGGGGGCAAAGGGGATGAGCAGTTCTTC.